Given below is one T cell receptor beta chain in context. Sequencing was performed with immunoSEQ multiplex PCR; in TCRdb, only in-frame clones are kept and a portion is missing. The data show around 72,000 clones, about 90% seen once. V lost 0 bases to trimming and J lost 6 bases; unmatched junction nucleotides: 6. The V gene's germline CDR1 is SGDLS and CDR2 YYNGEE. This CDR3 has 14 amino acids. This sample is drawn from a study of T cell changes during pregnancy in multiple sclerosis. Here the sequenced sample was CD4+ T cells from peripheral blood mononuclear cells, taken before pregnancy. The chain couples TRBV9 to TRBJ2-7; 7 bases fit TRBD1. The clonotype comes from a female donor with multiple sclerosis, enrolled in a pregnancy study. The CDR3 DNA sequence: TGTGCCAGCAGCGTAGGGAACAGGGGAACCGAGCAGTACTTC. This gives the protein CASSVGNRGTEQYF.